This T cell receptor beta chain was identified in a study of T cell repertoires in cytomegalovirus infection. Turning to the study itself: Both recently identified HLA-C-restricted and well-studied HLA-B-restricted CMV epitopes were used in the study. A matching HLA type, together with CMV infection, was signaled by public TCR beta signatures. Study-wide findings and caveats: What dominated the ex vivo response were HLA-C-restricted CMV-specific TCR beta clonotypes. Of the TCR beta families, the public ones yielded a cumulative frequency that identified carriers of CMV plus the relevant HLA.

The CDR3 is made up of 15 amino acids. Trimming took 4 bases from V and 3 from J; bases not matched to a gene: 10. The germline gives CDR1 SGHDT, CDR2 YYEEEE. As for this clonotype: Antigen unknown.

MiXCR, run by TCRdb on the reads, gives a single entry per CDR3 protein. The sample holds around 710,000 distinct CDR3 sequences; 25% to 30% are singletons and the top ten take under 15%. Sequencing was performed on cultured CD8+ T cells from PBMCs, taken from culture after CMV antigen stimulation. This TCR came from a human donor in good health (CMV status not recorded). Some clones in this sample may be carry-over from other donors' samples. The V and J genes are TRBV5-6 and TRBJ2-7, with 7 bases identical to TRBD1. For the CDR3, the DNA is TGTGCCAGCAGCCCACGACAGGGAACCCTCTACGAGCAGTACGTC. It codes for CASSPRQGTLYEQYV.